This is a list of T cell receptor beta chains from one sample in a study of T cell responses to AZD1222 COVID-19 vaccine. Method: immunoSEQ multiplex PCR; TCRdb's copy keeps in-frame clones and lacks some. Counted here are 110,000 or so clones, 88% occurring once; the ten biggest clones make up approximately 3.5%. Sample: peripheral blood, taken 28 days after the second AZD1222 dose. The receptor source for this set is an adult who received the AZD1222 COVID-19 vaccine. Both conserved end residues are part of each CDR3. The order of the fields is D gene, clone size, J gene, V gene, CDR3 protein, CDR3 DNA. A D gene is named only where the DNA matches it firmly. Only some rows state a clone size, as once, few, many or a class for expanded clones.

- - TRBJ1-4 TRBV27 CASSFETGHEKLFF TGTGCCAGCAGTTTCGAGACCGGCCACGAAAAACTGTTTTTT
TRBD1 - TRBJ1-4 TRBV19 CASSSSGGYEKLFF TGTGCCAGTAGTTCCTCAGGGGGATATGAAAAACTGTTTTTT
- - TRBJ1-1 TRBV5-6 CASSLLSSEAFF TGTGCCAGCAGCTTGTTATCATCTGAAGCTTTCTTT
- - TRBJ1-5 TRBV30 CAWRGASNQPQHF TGTGCCTGGAGGGGGGCTAGCAATCAGCCCCAGCATTTT
- - TRBJ1-2 TRBV13 CASSYPGGQRTNYGYTF TGTGCCAGCAGCTACCCGGGCGGGCAGAGAACTAACTATGGCTACACCTTC
TRBD1 - TRBJ2-7 TRBV28 CASSGHGTGAYEQYF TGTGCCAGCAGTGGGCACGGGACAGGGGCGTACGAGCAGTACTTC
- - TRBJ1-2 TRBV18 CASSPGTLNYGYTF TGTGCCAGCTCACCTGGGACGTTAAACTATGGCTACACCTTC
- - TRBJ1-4 TRBV19 CASSGGTTNEKLFF TGTGCCAGTAGTGGGGGAACAACTAATGAAAAACTGTTTTTT
- - TRBJ1-3 TRBV5-6 CASSLRPGNSGNTIYF TGTGCCAGCAGCTTGAGGCCGGGCAACTCTGGAAACACCATATATTTT
- - TRBJ2-1 TRBV7-9 CASSPVGSDRSYNEQFF TGTGCCAGCAGCCCCGTTGGTAGCGACCGCTCCTACAATGAGCAGTTCTTC
TRBD1 - TRBJ1-4 TRBV29-1 CSVEAGQGDPETNEKLFF TGCAGCGTTGAGGCGGGACAGGGGGACCCTGAGACTAATGAAAAACTGTTTTTT
- once TRBJ1-3 TRBV7-2 CASSSDSHSGNTIYF TGTGCCAGCAGCTCAGACTCACACTCTGGAAACACCATATATTTT
- - TRBJ1-1 TRBV29-1 CSALQGFGTEAFF TGCAGCGCTTTACAGGGTTTCGGCACTGAAGCTTTCTTT
- - TRBJ2-3 TRBV28 CASLGTSSTDTQYF TGTGCCTCTCTAGGGACATCTAGCACAGATACGCAGTATTTT
- - TRBJ1-2 TRBV6-1 CASSEALGGRLGYTF TGTGCCAGCAGTGAAGCGCTTGGGGGGCGTCTGGGCTACACCTTC
- - TRBJ1-2 TRBV14 CASSQDFGSRANYGYTF TGTGCCAGCAGCCAAGATTTTGGCAGCAGAGCTAACTATGGCTACACCTTC
- - TRBJ2-7 TRBV19 CASKGDEQYF TGTGCCAGTAAGGGTGATGAGCAGTACTTC
- - TRBJ1-5 TRBV2 CASRWGINSNQPQHF TGTGCCAGCCGGTGGGGAATTAATAGCAATCAGCCCCAGCATTTT
TRBD2 - TRBJ2-1 TRBV11-2 CASSLVLAGAEQFF TGTGCCAGCAGCTTAGTTCTAGCGGGAGCCGAGCAGTTCTTC
- - TRBJ2-7 TRBV28 CASTHPVGAYEQYF TGTGCCAGCACCCACCCGGTTGGGGCCTACGAGCAGTACTTC
TRBD1 once TRBJ1-3 TRBV10-1 CASSDDRGHGLRHTIYF TGCGCCAGCAGTGACGACAGGGGGCATGGGCTAAGGCACACCATATATTTT
TRBD2 - TRBJ2-3 TRBV7-6 CASSLAASGGATDTQYF TGTGCCAGCAGCTTAGCTGCTAGCGGGGGGGCCACAGATACGCAGTATTTT
- - TRBJ1-2 TRBV5-6 CASSSNYGYTF TGTGCCAGCAGCTCGAACTATGGCTACACCTTC
TRBD1 - TRBJ2-7 TRBV11-3 CASSPGTGTRGEQYF TGTGCCAGCAGCCCTGGGACAGGGACCCGGGGGGAGCAGTACTTC
TRBD1 once TRBJ2-7 TRBV6-1 CASSESVFGQGQYEQYF TGTGCCAGCAGTGAATCTGTTTTTGGACAGGGTCAATACGAGCAGTACTTC
TRBD1 - TRBJ2-2 TRBV2 CASKGQGNTGELFF TGTGCCAGCAAGGGACAGGGGAACACCGGGGAGCTGTTTTTT
TRBD1 - TRBJ1-3 TRBV7-9 CASSPTGARISGNTIYF TGTGCCAGCAGCCCAACAGGGGCCCGTATTTCTGGAAACACCATATATTTT
- - TRBJ2-3 TRBV30 CAWNIPGQGTDTQYF TGTGCCTGGAACATCCCGGGACAAGGCACAGATACGCAGTATTTT
TRBD1 - TRBJ2-5 TRBV6-2/TRBV6-3 CASSDTGAHETQYF TGTGCCAGCAGTGACACAGGGGCCCACGAGACCCAGTACTTC
- once TRBJ1-2 TRBV19 CASCSPDTGGYGYTF TGTGCCAGTTGCTCCCCGGACACCGGTGGCTATGGCTACACCTTC
- - TRBJ1-1 TRBV30 CAYNTGYTEAFF TGTGCCTACAACACAGGGTACACTGAAGCTTTCTTT
- - TRBJ2-5 TRBV13 CASSFSQETQYF TGTGCCAGCAGCTTTTCCCAAGAGACCCAGTACTTC
- - TRBJ2-7 TRBV27 CATSNWGKGYEQYF TGTGCCACCAGTAACTGGGGCAAGGGCTACGAGCAGTACTTC
- few TRBJ2-1 TRBV7-3 CASKRGAGEQFF TGTGCCAGCAAGCGTGGGGCAGGTGAGCAGTTCTTC
- - TRBJ1-1 TRBV10-1 CATIPFGNTEAFF TGCGCCACTATTCCCTTCGGTAACACTGAAGCTTTCTTT
- - TRBJ2-7 TRBV28 CASSLRDSTLYEQYF TGTGCCAGCAGTTTGAGGGACTCGACGCTCTACGAGCAGTACTTC
- - TRBJ1-5 TRBV7-6 CASSLYRVIPSNQPQHF TGTGCCAGCAGCTTATACAGGGTAATCCCTAGCAATCAGCCCCAGCATTTT
- - TRBJ2-2 TRBV6-2/TRBV6-3 CASSHRDGSAGELFF TGTGCCAGCAGTCACAGGGATGGTTCCGCCGGGGAGCTGTTTTTT
- - TRBJ2-5 TRBV4-2 CASSRGIPFQGQETQYF TGTGCCAGCAGCCGTGGGATACCTTTTCAGGGACAAGAGACCCAGTACTTC
- - TRBJ1-5 TRBV6-5 CASSSRGLNQPQHF TGTGCCAGCTCCTCCCGGGGGTTAAATCAGCCCCAGCATTTT
- large TRBJ2-7 TRBV18 CASSPIYQPSYEQYF TGTGCCAGCTCACCAATCTACCAGCCCTCCTACGAGCAGTACTTC
- - TRBJ2-7 TRBV4-2 CASSQDGGQGWDEQYF TGTGCCAGCAGCCAAGATGGGGGGCAGGGGTGGGACGAGCAGTACTTC
- once TRBJ2-1 TRBV11-3 CASSLVGREQFF TGTGCCAGCAGCTTAGTAGGGCGGGAGCAGTTCTTC
- few TRBJ2-7 TRBV14 CASSSLGGALASEQYF TGTGCCAGCAGCTCCCTAGGAGGGGCCCTGGCGAGCGAGCAGTACTTC
TRBD2 - TRBJ2-7 TRBV5-1 CASSLRSEGGPHYEQYF TGCGCCAGCAGCTTACGATCGGAGGGAGGGCCACACTACGAGCAGTACTTC
- - TRBJ1-1 TRBV6-4 CASSAWLNTEAFF TGTGCCAGCAGCGCCTGGTTGAACACTGAAGCTTTCTTT
TRBD2 - TRBJ2-3 TRBV10-2 CASSETSGASTDTQYF TGCGCCAGCAGTGAGACTAGCGGGGCTAGCACAGATACGCAGTATTTT
- - TRBJ2-7 TRBV29-1 CSEWGSLRRYEQYF TGCAGCGAGTGGGGGAGCCTTAGGAGGTACGAGCAGTACTTC
- once TRBJ1-5 TRBV7-2 CASSLAVRRGGLNQPQHF TGTGCCAGCAGCTTAGCTGTACGTCGGGGGGGGCTCAATCAGCCCCAGCATTTT
- once TRBJ1-3 TRBV6-1 CASSSDSSGNTIYF TGTGCCAGCAGTTCGGACTCGAGCGGAAACACCATATATTTT
- - TRBJ2-2 TRBV6-2/TRBV6-3 CASSYEAAGRSWTGELFF TGTGCCAGCAGTTATGAGGCCGCGGGCAGATCTTGGACCGGGGAGCTGTTTTTT
TRBD2 once TRBJ2-1 TRBV24-1 CATSDPGREGRNRFF TGTGCCACCAGTGACCCCGGGCGGGAGGGCCGAAACCGCTTCTTC
- few TRBJ1-2 TRBV11-1 CASSLVGLNGYTF TGTGCCAGCAGCTTAGTGGGTCTAAATGGCTACACCTTC
TRBD2 - TRBJ2-3 TRBV5-1 CASSSLTSGATDTQYF TGCGCCAGCAGCTCCCTGACTAGCGGGGCCACAGATACGCAGTATTTT
TRBD1 - TRBJ2-1 TRBV7-8 CASSQTGIKTRYNEQFF TGTGCCAGCAGCCAGACAGGGATCAAGACTCGGTACAATGAGCAGTTCTTC